This T cell receptor (beta chain) came from a study of technical replicates of blood from four donors. The method was immunoSEQ multiplex PCR; TCRdb's version includes in-frame clones alone and lacks a portion of them. The data hold 70,000 to 85,000 clones, with around 92% observed a single time. Germline V gene lookup returns CDR1 SGHDN and CDR2 FVKESK. The CDR3 spans 14 residues. The V gene lost 2 bases and the J gene lost 3 bases, with 11 bases spanning the gap. The chain combines TRBV14 with TRBJ2-7, with TRBD1 as a possible D gene (6 bases). The sequenced sample consisted of T cells isolated from PBMCs. This receptor was taken from a human donor in good health. CDR3 DNA sequence: TGTGCCAGCAGCCAACCGACAGGCAACTACGAGCAGTACTTC. This gives the protein CASSQPTGNYEQYF.